The 6 T cell receptor beta chains listed next were all sequenced from one sample in a study of human T cells and chemical hapten exposure. TCRdb recomputed calls from the RACE reads with MiXCR, one row per CDR3 protein. The data show about 80,000 distinct CDR3 sequences, around 15% seen once. Specified time point: pre-sensitization, week 0. Indicated treatment: therapeutic diphenylcyclopropenone sensitization with weekly scalp DPC. The sample in question was whole blood, obtained in connection with sensitization to the hapten diphenylcyclopropenone (DPC). The source is a woman aged 45 to 65 with alopecia areata. Some clones in this sample may be carry-over from other donors' samples.

This clonotype has just a few counts. J is TRBJ2-1 and V is TRBV19; D possibly corresponds to TRBD1 (5 bases). Trimming removed 3 bases at V and 6 bases at J, with 12 bases between. The CDR3 contains 14 residues. Germline V gene sequence: CDR1 LNHDA, CDR2 SQIVND (reference sequence). The CDR3 sequence is CASSMGLGRNEQFF. CDR3 bases: TGTGCCAGTAGTATGGGGCTAGGACGCAATGAGCAGTTCTTC.

This clonotype was observed a few times. The J gene is TRBJ2-3, the V gene TRBV7-8, with 13 bases lining up with TRBD2. Germline V gene data show CDR1 as SGHVS and CDR2 as FQNEAQ. Trimming at V came to 7 bases and at J to 7 bases, leaving 8 bases not matched to a gene. The CDR3 extends over 15 amino acids. Written as DNA, the CDR3 is TGTGCCAGCAAGTTCAGGACTAGCGGGAGTTATACGCAGTATTTT. Protein product: CASKFRTSGSYTQYF.

The sample holds a few counts of this clonotype. The chain employs TRBV7-2 and TRBJ1-2; possibly TRBD1 for D (6 bases). V was cut by 5 bases and J by 1 base, with 14 bases left in between. CDR3 length: 15 residues. CDR1 SGHTA and CDR2 FQGNSA come from the germline V gene. CDR3 sequence (DNA): TGTGCCAGCAGCCCAGGACAGAATTTTAACTATGGCTACACCTTC. It encodes CASSPGQNFNYGYTF.

The chain couples TRBV24-1 to TRBJ2-3, with TRBD1 matching 9 bases. Germline V gene sequence: CDR1 KGHDR, CDR2 SFDVKD. CDR3 size: 16 residues. Trimming removed 3 bases from V and 5 bases from J; junction bases left unmatched: 8. The CDR3 coding sequence is TGTGCCACCAGTGATGACCCGGGACAGGGTGTAGATACGCAGTATTTT. Its translation is CATSDDPGQGVDTQYF.

This clonotype was observed a few times. The rearrangement uses TRBV7-9 and TRBJ2-5, with D possibly TRBD2 on 6 matching bases. V lost 0 bases, J lost 0 bases, and 11 bases lay in between. CDR1 and CDR2 (germline): SEHNR, FQNEAQ (reference sequence). The CDR3 length is 16 residues. The CDR3 region has the DNA TGTGCCAGCAGCTTAGCGCTTGGGGGGAACCAAGAGACCCAGTACTTC. This translates into CASSLALGGNQETQYF.

This clonotype was seen a handful of times. The chain carries TRBV12-3 or TRBV12-4 and TRBJ2-7; 10 bases agree with TRBD2. V shed 5 bases, J shed 7 bases, and the junction held 8 bases outside the gene matches. The length of the CDR3 is 14 residues. The CDR3 bases are TGTGCCAGCAGTCCAGCGGGAGGGCCGGGAGAGCAGTACTTC. Translating gives CASSPAGGPGEQYF.